A single sample is the source of the 7 T cell receptor beta chains below, sequenced in a study of control samples from healthy donors and cancer patients. Libraries were prepared by immunoSEQ multiplex PCR; TCRdb keeps only in-frame clonotypes and omits some of them. Counted here are approximately 130,000 clones, 85% to 90% occurring once; the ten biggest clones make up around an eighth. Material: blood. The receptors here all came from a young man in good health.

The genes are TRBV12-5 and TRBJ1-5; D call uncertain. There are 18 residues in the CDR3. CDR1 is LGHNT, CDR2 FRNRAP, per germline. V was cut by 3 bases and J by 1 base, with 19 bases left in between. The CDR3 DNA follows: TGTGCTAGTGGTTTTGGGCACAACCTGCCCCAAAGCAATCAGCCCCAGCATTTT. It encodes CASGFGHNLPQSNQPQHF. Full variable domain (missing parts from reference TRBV12-5 and TRBJ1-5): DARVTQTPRHKVTEMGQEVTMRCQPILGHNTVFWYRQTMMQGLELLAYFRNRAPLDDSGMPKDRFSAEMPDATLATLKIQPSEPRDSAVYFCASGFGHNLPQSNQPQHFGDGTRLSIL.

This clone was recorded a few times. The chain links TRBV2 to TRBJ1-2, with 12 bases identical to TRBD1. This CDR3 has 13 residues. V lost 6 bases and J lost 5; bases outside the gene matches: 1. Looked up from germline, CDR1 is SNHLY and CDR2 is FYNNEI. The CDR3 region is CASRGQGAYGYTF. The CDR3 bases are TGTGCCAGCAGGGGACAGGGGGCGTATGGCTACACCTTC. The full variable domain, with the rest looked up from reference TRBV2 and TRBJ1-2, is EPEVTQTPSHQVTQMGQEVILRCVPISNHLYFYWYRQILGQKVEFLVSFYNNEISEKSEIFDDQFSVERPDGSNFTLKIRSTKLEDSAMYFCASRGQGAYGYTFGSGTRLTVV.

In this sample, this clone turned up a few times. The chain has TRBV12-3 or TRBV12-4 and TRBJ2-2, with D unresolved. The CDR3 is 12 residues long. V gave up 6 bases and J gave up 3 bases, with 5 bases separating them. The CDR3 DNA is TGTGCCAGCAGAAAATACACCGGGGAGCTGTTTTTT. This codes for CASRKYTGELFF.

With respect to this clone: At one end, the junction sequence differs from germline, possibly due to a read error. The chain's CDR3 is CANSLEGNEQFF. The CDR3 DNA sequence: TGTGCCAACAGTTTAGAGGGGAATGAGCAGTTCTTC. This chain joins TRBV12-3 or TRBV12-4 and TRBJ2-1, with D perhaps being TRBD1 or TRBD2 (5 bases each). This CDR3 has 12 amino acids.

This clone has just a few counts. The J gene is TRBJ1-2, the V gene TRBV7-2, with TRBD1 matching 7 bases. The ends lost 5 bases at V and 2 bases at J; junction bases unmatched: 8. CDR3 length equals 15 residues. From germline, CDR1 is SGHTA and CDR2 FQGNSA. CDR3 nucleotide sequence: TGTGCCAGCAGCACTACAGGGGCTTGGAACTATGGCTACACCTTC. Its protein is CASSTTGAWNYGYTF.

This clone was recorded once. V is TRBV19 and J is TRBJ2-7; D unclear. This CDR3 has 13 residues. The germline gives CDR1 LNHDA, CDR2 SQIVND (reference sequence). V was pared by 3 bases and J by 3 bases, with 9 bases between. CDR3 residues: CASSITSRYEQYF. In DNA, the CDR3 is TGTGCCAGTAGTATCACGTCCCGCTACGAGCAGTACTTC.

The genes are TRBV11-1 and TRBJ1-1; perhaps TRBD1 as D (5 bases). V was pared by 2 bases and J by 4 bases, with 11 bases between. Germline V CDR1 and CDR2: SGHAT, FQDESV (reference sequence). This CDR3 has 14 amino acids. The DNA for the CDR3 is TGTGCCAGCAGCTTACAGGGCTTGGGCACTGAAGCTTTCTTT. It is translated as CASSLQGLGTEAFF.